This record concerns one TCR beta chain sequence. A single record per CDR3 protein comes from TCRdb applying MiXCR to the RT-PCR reads. The data show approximately 720,000 distinct CDR3 sequences, 13% to 15% seen once. Germline CDR1 reads SGHTA; CDR2 reads FQGNSA. Trimming cost V 3 bases and J 4 bases, with 13 bases left between them. The CDR3 runs to 14 residues. The sequence derives from a female donor in good health, serving as a healthy control. The V gene is TRBV7-2, the J gene TRBJ2-7; no clear D. The specimen sequenced was memory CD4+ T cells from blood. CDR3 loop: CASSFFGKQYEQYF. The CDR3 nucleotides read TGTGCCAGCAGCTTTTTCGGCAAACAATACGAGCAGTACTTC.